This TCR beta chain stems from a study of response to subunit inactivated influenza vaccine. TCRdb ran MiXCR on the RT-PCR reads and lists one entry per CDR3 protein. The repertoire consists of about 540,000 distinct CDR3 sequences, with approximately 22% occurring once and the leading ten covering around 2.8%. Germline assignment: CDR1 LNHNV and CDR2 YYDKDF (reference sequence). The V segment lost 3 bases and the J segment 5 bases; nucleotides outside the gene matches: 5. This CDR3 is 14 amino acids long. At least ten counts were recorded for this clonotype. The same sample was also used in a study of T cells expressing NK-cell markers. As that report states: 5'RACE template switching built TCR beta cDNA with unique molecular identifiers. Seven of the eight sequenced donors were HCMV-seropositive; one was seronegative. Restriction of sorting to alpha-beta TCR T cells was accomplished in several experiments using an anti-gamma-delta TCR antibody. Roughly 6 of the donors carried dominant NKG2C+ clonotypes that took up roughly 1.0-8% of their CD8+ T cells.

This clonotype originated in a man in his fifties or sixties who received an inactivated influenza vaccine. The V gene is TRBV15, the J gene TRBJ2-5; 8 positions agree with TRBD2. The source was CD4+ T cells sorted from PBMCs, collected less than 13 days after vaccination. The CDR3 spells CATSSRGGGETQYF. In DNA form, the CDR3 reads TGTGCCACCAGCAGCCGGGGGGGTGGGGAGACCCAGTACTTC.